Here is one T cell receptor beta chain with its context. Its antigen is not known. Germline CDR1 LNHDA, CDR2 SQIVND (reference sequence). V lost 1 base and J 2 bases, leaving 12 bases between the germline ends. CDR3 length: 15 residues. TCRdb fed the reads into MiXCR, producing one record per CDR3 protein. Of about 700,000 distinct CDR3 sequences listed, around a third are singletons. The source of the sample is a study of T cell repertoires in cytomegalovirus infection. Study context: Recently identified HLA-C-restricted CMV epitopes were among the peptides used. Matching HLA type and CMV infection were both indicated by public TCR beta signatures. Study-level points and caveats: Ex vivo, HLA-C-restricted CMV-specific TCR beta clonotypes prevailed over the rest of the response. Cumulative frequency (of public TCR beta family members) identified carriers of CMV plus the relevant HLA.

This chain connects TRBV19 to TRBJ2-7; D may be TRBD1 (5 bases). This TCR was sampled from a human donor in good health (CMV status not recorded). Some clones in this sample may be carry-over from other donors' samples. The sequenced sample was cultured PBMCs, obtained from culture after CMV antigen stimulation. The CDR3, as DNA: TGTGCCAGTAGTATAGCCGCCCAGGGCCCCTACGAGCAGTACTTC. It codes for CASSIAAQGPYEQYF.